This record concerns one TCR beta chain sequence. This CDR3 contains 15 residues. Germline CDR1 and CDR2: SGHAT and FQNNGV. Trimming cost V 2 bases and J 7 bases, with 18 bases left between them. The source of the sample is a study of blood T cell repertoires in COVID-19. Study in general: Whether acute or convalescent, the COVID-19 samples came from the United States, Italy and Spain. The cDNA or gDNA used as material had been derived from T cells, B-cell-depleted T cells, or PBMCs.

Measured with immunoSEQ multiplex PCR; TCRdb has only the in-frame clones, and not every one. The profile shows over 150,000 clones, about 86% of them singletons. The V gene is TRBV11-2, the J gene TRBJ2-7; a possible D gene is TRBD2 (6 bases). The origin of this receptor is a woman aged 60-70 years with acute or convalescent COVID-19. The sample consisted of peripheral blood. The CDR3 DNA sequence: TGTGCCAGCAGCTTACTCGTGGGACTTAGGAGGGAGCAGTACTTC. This codes for CASSLLVGLRREQYF.